This TCR beta chain originates from a study of vaccination effects on CD4 cells after COVID-19. TCRdb keeps only in-frame clones here, not all; method: immunoSEQ multiplex PCR. The table records approximately 25,000 clones, over 65% of them present only once. CD4+ T cells specific for antigen were expanded with viral peptide pools by the ViraFEST assay before sequencing. Having been cultured for ten to eleven days, the cells underwent CD4+ T cell isolation. Vaccinees lacked prior SARS-CoV-2 infection and tested negative for nucleocapsid antibodies. In regard to this clone: Its antigen remains unknown.

The source was CD4+ T cells from PBMCs cultured with HCoV-NL63 spike peptides, collected before COVID-19 vaccination. This TCR derives from a human donor who received a COVID-19 vaccine.

The CDR3 loop reads CASSKTSGLYEQYF. CDR3 bases: TGTGCCAGTAGTAAGACTAGCGGACTCTACGAGCAGTACTTC. The chain has TRBV19 and TRBJ2-7; 9 nucleotides agree with TRBD2. Germline V gene lookup returns CDR1 LNHDA and CDR2 SQIVND (reference sequence). The CDR3 is made up of 14 amino acids. Trimming at V came to 4 bases and at J to 3 bases, leaving 4 bases not matched to a gene.